Reported below is one T cell receptor (beta chain). The antigen is unknown. The data derive from a study of cytomegalovirus exposure and HLA in healthy donors. Study-level findings and limits: With high specificity and sensitivity, the classifier reportedly diagnosed cytomegalovirus status.

TCRdb's table, derived via immunoSEQ multiplex PCR, lists solely in-frame clones and lacks some. The sample contains 150,000 to 200,000 clones, around nine tenths of which appear only once. CDR3 length: 13 amino acids. Germline assignment: CDR1 MNHEY and CDR2 SMNVEV (reference sequence). V lost 11 bases to trimming and J lost 4 bases; unmatched junction nucleotides: 8. The receptor's source is a man aged 18 to 29 in good health and CMV-seropositive. Sequencing was performed on PBMCs. The chain employs TRBV27 and TRBJ2-1, with 7 positions matching TRBD1. The CDR3 DNA reads as TGTGCCGCCCGGGACAGTCCATACAATGAGCAGTTCTTC. It yields the protein CAARDSPYNEQFF.